This T cell receptor (beta chain) was sequenced during a study of blood T cell repertoires in COVID-19. Study summary: Sample material is recorded as cDNA or gDNA derived from T cells, B-cell-depleted T cells, or PBMCs.

In the original workflow: Nucleated cell counts were estimated from reference gene primer amplification. Produced via immunoSEQ multiplex PCR; TCRdb's table is partial and in-frame only. The V and J calls and clone size are taken from that table; D and trimming were inferred from the DNA. The sample consists of 150,000 to 200,000 clones, over 75% of them appearing once. This clone showed up just a few times. Sequencing was done on a sample of peripheral blood. The source of this sequence is a human donor in a cohort sampled during active COVID-19.

CDR3 region: CAISESQTTGSYGYTF. The CDR3 DNA follows: TGTGCCATCAGTGAGTCCCAGACGACAGGGTCTTATGGCTACACCTTC. The rearrangement links TRBV10-3 to TRBJ1-2, with 7 bases fitting TRBD1. The germline V gene has CDR1 ENHRY and CDR2 SYGVKD. Losses at the gene ends were 0 bases for V and 5 bases for J; bases not matched to a gene: 9. The CDR3 has 16 amino acids.